One sample yielded the 21 T cell receptor beta chains listed below, sequenced in a study of tumor and adjacent non-tumor tissue in lung cancer. TCRbeta libraries were built with three rounds of nested PCR, modified from ARM-PCR. TCRdb re-called the multiplex PCR reads with MiXCR, one entry per CDR3 protein. The sample consists of about 200,000 distinct CDR3 sequences, 70% to 75% of them appearing once. The template was RNA from unsorted bulk tissue. Sample: lung tumor tissue. These receptor sequences come from a man aged 55 to 70 with non-small cell lung cancer.

At least ten counts were recorded for this clonotype. The chain links TRBV6-6 to TRBJ2-3; 8 nucleotides agree with TRBD1. There are 15 residues in the CDR3. The V gene's germline CDR1 is MNHNY and CDR2 SVGAGI (reference sequence). The ends lost 5 bases at V and 3 bases at J; junction bases unmatched: 7. The CDR3 sequence is CASSETGTGTDTQYF. The CDR3 DNA is TGTGCCAGCAGTGAAACGGGGACAGGAACAGATACGCAGTATTTT.

This clonotype was detected only a few times. Just one base apart from a much larger clone, this may be a read error. The rearrangement links TRBV6-5 to TRBJ1-6, with D hard to call. The CDR3 sequence is 12 residues long. CDR1 is MNHEY, CDR2 SVGAGI, per germline. DNA for the CDR3: TGTGCCATCAGTAATCTGGACTCACCCCTCCACTTT. Encoded protein: CAISNLDSPLHF.

The chain links TRBV6-1 to TRBJ1-2; D call uncertain. Looked up from germline, CDR1 is MNHNS and CDR2 is SASEGT. V gave up 5 bases and J gave up 13 bases, with 11 bases separating them. The CDR3 covers 10 residues. CDR3 region: CASSPRPPTF. CDR3 nucleotide sequence: TGTGCCAGCAGTCCCCGCCCCCCCACCTTC.

The chain links TRBV7-2 to TRBJ1-3; tentative D call: TRBD1 (6 bases). This CDR3 is built from 15 residues. Trimming shortened V by 6 bases and J by 0 bases, and 12 bases separated the two germline ends. Germline V gives CDR1 SGHTA, CDR2 FQGNSA. The DNA of the CDR3 is TGTGCCAGCAGTCCACAGGGAACCTCTGGAAACACCATATATTTT. Encoded protein: CASSPQGTSGNTIYF.

Notes on this clonotype: Likely a read error: the CDR3 ends without its conserved phenylalanine or tryptophan. The J gene is TRBJ2-3, the V gene TRBV11-2; the match to TRBD2 covers 8 bases. The CDR3 runs to 19 residues. Germline CDR1 and CDR2: SGHAT and FQNNGV. The V and J ends lost 7 bases and 1 base, in that order; junction bases with no gene match: 19. The CDR3: CASIDSGTRGTRGTDTQYL. The CDR3 nucleotides read TGTGCCAGCATCGACAGCGGGACTAGGGGCACTAGGGGCACAGATACGCAGTATTTA.

The genes are TRBV5-6 and TRBJ2-1, with D perhaps assigned TRBD1 or TRBD2 (5 bases each). Germline V CDR1 and CDR2: SGHDT, YYEEEE. Trimming cost V 6 bases and J 6 bases, with 25 bases left between them. The CDR3 covers 17 residues. The CDR3 DNA reads as TGTGCCAGCAACTCCAGGTTGGGACCCTCCTTCGTCAATGAGCAGTTCTTC. As protein: CASNSRLGPSFVNEQFF.

On this clonotype: One end of the junction varies from germline; a read error may be responsible. The chain joins TRBV5-4 to TRBJ2-5; tentatively, D is TRBD1 (5 bases). The CDR3 extends over 15 amino acids. Germline CDR1 and CDR2: SGHNT and YYREEE (reference sequence). This CDR3 is CASSPLGAAAEIQCF. The CDR3, as DNA: TGTGCCAGCAGCCCCCTTGGGGCGGCTGCGGAGATCCAGTGCTTC.

This chain links TRBV6-1 with TRBJ1-2; D call uncertain. V lost 1 base, J lost 8 bases, and 14 bases lay in between. The CDR3 loop spans 14 amino acids. In germline, CDR1 is MNHNS, CDR2 SASEGT. This CDR3 is CASSEGVAELGYTF. CDR3 sequence (DNA): TGTGCCAGCAGTGAAGGTGTAGCGGAACTAGGCTACACCTTC.

The chain couples TRBV6-2 or TRBV6-3 to TRBJ1-1; D gene ambiguous. V lost 7 bases to trimming and J lost 12 bases, with 21 bases between them. Germline lookup yields CDR1 MNHEY and CDR2 SVGEGT. This CDR3 region has 13 residues. CDR3 coding DNA: TGTGCCAGCACACGACAAGGAGTCGTGGAAACTTTCTTT. This sequence encodes CASTRQGVVETFF.

This chain uses TRBV20-1 with TRBJ2-1; no firm D call. The V gene lost 5 bases and the J gene lost 1 base, with 12 bases spanning the gap. This CDR3 spans 14 amino acids. Germline CDR1 and CDR2: DFQATT and SNEGSKA (reference sequence). The CDR3 sequence: CSASRSGSYNEQFF. The DNA of the CDR3 is TGCAGTGCTTCTCGTTCCGGTTCCTACAATGAGCAGTTCTTC.

This clonotype was recorded a few times. A much larger clone sits a single nucleotide away, making a read error possible. The chain recombines TRBV11-2 with TRBJ2-2; D is possibly TRBD1 (5 bases). The CDR3 is 19 amino acids. CDR1 and CDR2 (germline): SGHAT, FQNNGV. This CDR3 is CARSLEFPHGQGNTGELFF. The DNA for the CDR3 is TGTGCCAGGAGCTTAGAGTTTCCCCATGGGCAGGGGAACACCGGGGAGCTGTTTTTT.

This chain joins TRBV4-2 and TRBJ2-7; possible D gene TRBD2, 5 bases. The V and J ends lost 2 bases and 0 bases respectively, with 8 bases between them. The CDR3 spans 14 residues. Germline V CDR1 and CDR2: LGHNA, YNFKEQ. The DNA of the CDR3 is TGTGCCAGCAGCCAACGAACTAGCTCCTACGAGCAGTACTTC. Residues: CASSQRTSSYEQYF.

The chain combines TRBV6-2 or TRBV6-3 with TRBJ2-2; D call uncertain. Germline V lookup: CDR1 MNHEY, CDR2 SVGEGT. The germline V and J ends were trimmed by 7 bases and 2 bases, with 17 bases remaining between them. The CDR3 has 16 amino acids. The CDR3 sequence: CASIRHTPTNTGELFF. The CDR3 bases are TGTGCCAGCATCCGACACACTCCAACAAACACCGGGGAGCTGTTTTTT.

This clonotype showed up just a few times. One junction end does not reproduce the germline sequence, and a read error may be involved. The gene calls are TRBV4-2 and TRBJ2-1; D gene unclear. The CDR3 spans 17 residues. Germline-derived CDR1 and CDR2 are LGHNA and YNFKEQ. The DNA for the CDR3 is TGTGCCAGCAGCCAAGATATAAACTCCAACTCCTACAATGAGCAGTCCTTC. Translated: CASSQDINSNSYNEQSF.

Of note for this clonotype: At one end the junction does not follow the germline gene, possibly because of a read error. V and J are TRBV4-2 and TRBJ2-2; D is possibly TRBD2 (5 bases). The CDR3 extends over 15 amino acids. In germline, CDR1 is LGHNA, CDR2 YNFKEQ. Here the CDR3 reads CASSLRRGNAGELFF. Written as DNA, the CDR3 is TGTGCCAGCAGCCTACGGCGAGGTAACGCCGGGGAGCTATTTTTT.

As for this clonotype: One junction end does not reproduce the germline sequence, and a read error may be involved. The chain carries TRBV6-5 and TRBJ2-5; D is possibly TRBD2 (6 bases). The CDR3 contains 15 residues. CDR1 MNHEY and CDR2 SVGAGI come from the germline V gene. CDR3 protein: CASRPQLSEGYEQNF. CDR3 DNA sequence: TGTGCCAGCAGGCCTCAACTGTCGGAGGGCTACGAGCAAAACTTC.

This sequence joins TRBV29-1 and TRBJ2-1, with D maybe TRBD2 (5 bases). This CDR3 comprises 14 residues. Germline CDR1 and CDR2: SQVTM and ANQGSEA. V lost 4 bases and J lost 9, with 19 bases in between. CDR3 loop: CSVAGSVSASEQFF. CDR3 nucleotide sequence: TGCAGCGTTGCGGGTAGCGTGAGTGCCAGTGAGCAGTTCTTC.

Of note for this clonotype: An end of the junction differs from the germline gene, which may be a read error. The chain carries TRBV4-2 and TRBJ2-1; unclear D gene. The CDR3 extends over 14 amino acids. Germline V gene lookup returns CDR1 LGHNA and CDR2 YNFKEQ. CDR3 region: CTSSLTDMSNEQFF. Here the CDR3 DNA reads TGTACCAGCAGCCTGACCGATATGAGTAATGAGCAGTTCTTC.

Concerning this clonotype: Possible read error: a much larger clone is one base away. V gene TRBV29-1 combines with J gene TRBJ1-1, with D hard to call. Per the germline V gene, CDR1 is SQVTM and CDR2 is ANQGSEA. The V end lost 3 bases, the J end lost 5 bases, and 13 bases lay between the germline ends. The CDR3 has 13 amino acids. For the CDR3, the DNA is TGCAGCGTTGAGTTGCTGGAGTGTACTGAAGCTTTCTTT. Protein: CSVELLECTEAFF.

This clonotype was observed a single time. The chain links TRBV11-3 to TRBJ2-5; a weak D match, TRBD2 (6 bases). Deletions cut 0 bases from V and 10 bases from J, with 24 bases between. The CDR3 is 17 residues long. Germline lookup yields CDR1 SGHNT and CDR2 YENEEA. CDR3 nucleotides: TGTGCCAGCAGCTTAGATCCCGGCGCGAGGAGGGGAAAGAGCCAGTACTTC. It is translated as CASSLDPGARRGKSQYF.

This clonotype was observed at least ten times. This chain joins TRBV12-5 and TRBJ2-5; D is unclear. There are 15 residues in the CDR3. The germline gives CDR1 LGHNT, CDR2 FRNRAP. V was cut by 1 base and J by 2 bases, with 11 bases left in between. The CDR3 here is CASGLGANPQETQYF. The CDR3 DNA follows: TGTGCTAGTGGTTTGGGGGCTAACCCACAAGAGACCCAGTACTTC.